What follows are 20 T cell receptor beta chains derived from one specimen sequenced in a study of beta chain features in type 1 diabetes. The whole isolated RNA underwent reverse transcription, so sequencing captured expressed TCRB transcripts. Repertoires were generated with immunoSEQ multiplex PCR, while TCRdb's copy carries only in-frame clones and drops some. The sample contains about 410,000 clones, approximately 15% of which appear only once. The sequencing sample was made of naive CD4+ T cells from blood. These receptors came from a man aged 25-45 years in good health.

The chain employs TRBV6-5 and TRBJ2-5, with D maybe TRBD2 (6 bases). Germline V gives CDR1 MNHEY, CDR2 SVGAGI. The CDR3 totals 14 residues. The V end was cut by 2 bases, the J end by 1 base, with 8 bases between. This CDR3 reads CASSYGGIQETQYF. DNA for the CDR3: TGTGCCAGCAGTTACGGGGGGATCCAAGAGACCCAGTACTTC.

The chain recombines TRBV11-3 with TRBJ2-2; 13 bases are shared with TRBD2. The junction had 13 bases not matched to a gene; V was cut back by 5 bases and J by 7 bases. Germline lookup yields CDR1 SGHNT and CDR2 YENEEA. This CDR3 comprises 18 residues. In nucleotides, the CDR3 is TGTGCCAGCAGCAAAGAACTACTAGCGGGAGGGCCGAACGGGGAGCTGTTTTTT. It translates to CASSKELLAGGPNGELFF.

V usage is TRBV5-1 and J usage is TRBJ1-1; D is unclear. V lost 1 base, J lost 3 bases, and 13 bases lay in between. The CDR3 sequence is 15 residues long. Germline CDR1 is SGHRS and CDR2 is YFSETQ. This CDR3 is CASSLTARSHTEAFF. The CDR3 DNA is TGCGCCAGCAGCTTGACGGCAAGATCCCACACTGAAGCTTTCTTT.

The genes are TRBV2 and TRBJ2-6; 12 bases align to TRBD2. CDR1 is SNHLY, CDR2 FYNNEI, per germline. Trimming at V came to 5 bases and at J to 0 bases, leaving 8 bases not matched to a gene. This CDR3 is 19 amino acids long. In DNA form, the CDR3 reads TGTGCCAGCAGTACCACTAGCGGGGGGCCCAACTCTGGGGCCAACGTCCTGACTTTC. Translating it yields CASSTTSGGPNSGANVLTF.

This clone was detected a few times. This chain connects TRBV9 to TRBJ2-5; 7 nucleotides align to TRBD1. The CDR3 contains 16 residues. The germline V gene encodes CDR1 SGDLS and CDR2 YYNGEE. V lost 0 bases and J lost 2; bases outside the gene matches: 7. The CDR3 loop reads CASSVATRTGQETQYF. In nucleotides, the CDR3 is TGTGCCAGCAGCGTAGCTACCAGGACAGGTCAAGAGACCCAGTACTTC. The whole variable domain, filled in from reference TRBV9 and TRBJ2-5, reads DSGVTQTPKHLITATGQRVTLRCSPRSGDLSVYWYQQSLDQGLQFLIQYYNGEERAKGNILERFSAQQFPDLHSELNLSSLELGDSALYFCASSVATRTGQETQYFGPGTRLLVL.

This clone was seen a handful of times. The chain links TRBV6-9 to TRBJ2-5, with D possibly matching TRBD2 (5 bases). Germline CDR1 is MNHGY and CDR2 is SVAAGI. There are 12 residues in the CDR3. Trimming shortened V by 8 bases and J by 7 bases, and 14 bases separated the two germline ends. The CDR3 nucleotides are TGTGCCAGCCCCCTAGTCGGAGGGACCCAGTACTTC. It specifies CASPLVGGTQYF.

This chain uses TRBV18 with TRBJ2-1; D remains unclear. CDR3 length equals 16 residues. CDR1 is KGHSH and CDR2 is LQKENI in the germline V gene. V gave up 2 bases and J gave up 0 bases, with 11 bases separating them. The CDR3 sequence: CASSPKAASSYNEQFF. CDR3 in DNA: TGTGCCAGCTCACCAAAGGCGGCCAGCTCCTACAATGAGCAGTTCTTC.

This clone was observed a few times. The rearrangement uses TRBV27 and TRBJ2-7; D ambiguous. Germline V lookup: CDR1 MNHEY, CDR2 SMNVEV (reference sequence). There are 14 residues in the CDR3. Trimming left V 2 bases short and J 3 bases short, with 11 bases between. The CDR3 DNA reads TGTGCCAGCAGTTTAATTCGGCTCGACTACGAGCAGTACGTC. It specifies CASSLIRLDYEQYV.

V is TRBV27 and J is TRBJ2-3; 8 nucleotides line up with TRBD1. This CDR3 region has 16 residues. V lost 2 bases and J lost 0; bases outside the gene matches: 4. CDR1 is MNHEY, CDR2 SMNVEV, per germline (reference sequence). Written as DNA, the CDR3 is TGTGCCAGCAGTTTAGTCGCAGGGGGCAGCACAGATACGCAGTATTTT. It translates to CASSLVAGGSTDTQYF.

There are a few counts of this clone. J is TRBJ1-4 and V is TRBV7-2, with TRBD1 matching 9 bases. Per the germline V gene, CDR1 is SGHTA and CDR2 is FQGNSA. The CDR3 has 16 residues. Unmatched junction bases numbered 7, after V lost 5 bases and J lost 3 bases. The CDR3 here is CASSETGGRSNEKLFF. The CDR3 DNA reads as TGTGCCAGCAGCGAAACAGGGGGCCGATCTAATGAAAAACTGTTTTTT.

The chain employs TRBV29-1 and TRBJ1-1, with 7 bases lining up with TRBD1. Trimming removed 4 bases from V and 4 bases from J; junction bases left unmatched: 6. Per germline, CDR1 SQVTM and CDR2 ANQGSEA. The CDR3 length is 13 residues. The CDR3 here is CSVARQGVTEAFF. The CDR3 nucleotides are TGCAGCGTTGCAAGACAGGGTGTCACTGAAGCTTTCTTT.

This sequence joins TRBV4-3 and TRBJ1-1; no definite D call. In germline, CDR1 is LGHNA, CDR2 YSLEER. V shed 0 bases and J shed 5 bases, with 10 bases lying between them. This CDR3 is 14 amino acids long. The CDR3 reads CASSQDNFPTEAFF. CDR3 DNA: TGCGCCAGCAGCCAAGATAATTTTCCGACTGAAGCTTTCTTT.

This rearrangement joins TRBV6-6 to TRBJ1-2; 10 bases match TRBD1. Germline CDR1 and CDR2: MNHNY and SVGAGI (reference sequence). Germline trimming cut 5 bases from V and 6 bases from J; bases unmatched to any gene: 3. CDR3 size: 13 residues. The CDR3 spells CASSVDRGHGYTF. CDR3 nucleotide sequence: TGTGCCAGCAGTGTCGACAGGGGGCATGGCTACACCTTC.

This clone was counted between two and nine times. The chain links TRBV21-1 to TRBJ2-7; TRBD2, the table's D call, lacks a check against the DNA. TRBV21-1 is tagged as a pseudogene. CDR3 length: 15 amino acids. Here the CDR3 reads CASSKVGGRSYEQYV. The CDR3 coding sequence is TGTGCCAGCAGCAAAGTCGGCGGGCGGTCCTACGAGCAGTACGTC.

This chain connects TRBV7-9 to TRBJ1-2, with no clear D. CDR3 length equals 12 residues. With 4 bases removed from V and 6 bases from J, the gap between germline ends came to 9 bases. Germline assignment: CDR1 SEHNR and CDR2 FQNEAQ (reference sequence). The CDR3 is CASSSHGDGYTF. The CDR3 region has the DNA TGTGCCAGCAGCTCCCACGGGGATGGCTACACCTTC.

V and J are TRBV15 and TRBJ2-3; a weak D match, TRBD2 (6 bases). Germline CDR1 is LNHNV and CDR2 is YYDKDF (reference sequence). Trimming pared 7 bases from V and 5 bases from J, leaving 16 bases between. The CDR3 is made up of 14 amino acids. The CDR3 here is CATKTGENEDTQYF. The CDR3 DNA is TGTGCCACCAAGACGGGAGAGAATGAAGATACGCAGTATTTT.

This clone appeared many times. Here the CDR3 DNA reads TGTGCCATCGGACAGGGGGTGAACACTGAAGCTTTCTTT. Translated: CAIGQGVNTEAFF. This sequence joins TRBV10-3 and TRBJ1-1, with 10 bases lining up with TRBD1. The CDR3 is 13 residues long. V was clipped by 8 bases and J by 0 bases; unmatched bases: 0. The germline V gene encodes CDR1 ENHRY and CDR2 SYGVKD.

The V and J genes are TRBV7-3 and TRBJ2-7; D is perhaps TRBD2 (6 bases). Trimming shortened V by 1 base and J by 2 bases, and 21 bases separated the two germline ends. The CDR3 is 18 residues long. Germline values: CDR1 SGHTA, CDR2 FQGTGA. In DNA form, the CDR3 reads TGTGCCAGCAGCTTAAACTACCGTCTTGTGCGGGAAACCTACGAGCAGTACGTC. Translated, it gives CASSLNYRLVRETYEQYV.

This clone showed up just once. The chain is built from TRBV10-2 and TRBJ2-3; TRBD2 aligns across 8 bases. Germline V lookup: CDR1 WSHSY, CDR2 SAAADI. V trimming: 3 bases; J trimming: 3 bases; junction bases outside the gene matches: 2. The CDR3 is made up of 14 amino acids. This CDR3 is CASSDAGGTDTQYF. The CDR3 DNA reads TGCGCCAGCAGTGACGCGGGGGGAACAGATACGCAGTATTTT.

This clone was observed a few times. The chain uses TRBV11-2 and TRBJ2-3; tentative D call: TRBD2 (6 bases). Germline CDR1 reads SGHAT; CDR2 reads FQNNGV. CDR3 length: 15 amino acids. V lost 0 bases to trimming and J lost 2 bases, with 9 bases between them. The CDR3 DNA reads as TGTGCCAGCAGCTTAGATAGCGGTGCCACAGATACGCAGTATTTT. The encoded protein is CASSLDSGATDTQYF. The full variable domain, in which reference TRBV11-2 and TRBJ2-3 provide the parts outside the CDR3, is EAGVAQSPRYKIIEKRQSVAFWCNPISGHATLYWYQQILGQGPKLLIQFQNNGVVDDSQLPKDRFSAERLKGVDSTLKIQPAKLEDSAVYLCASSLDSGATDTQYFGPGTRLTVL.